This T cell receptor (beta chain) stems from a study of T cells in Graves' hyperthyroidism and ophthalmopathy. Overall study findings and caveats: Blood also showed most of the thyroid clonotypes that were expanded above 0.001.

This clonotype was observed many times. Its antigen is still unknown. Amplification of TCR beta CDR3 regions was performed using RNA transcripts as template. The primer set for the first-round RT-PCR of the TCR CDR3 was HTBI. One entry per CDR3 protein results from TCRdb running MiXCR on the multiplex PCR reads. Here the sample spans 330,000 or so distinct CDR3 sequences, approximately 18% being singletons. Sequencing was done on a sample of blood. The TCR comes from a man aged 50 to 59 with Graves' ophthalmopathy.

The CDR3 here is CASSLNGRVTYEQYF. As DNA, the CDR3 is TGCGCCAGCAGCTTGAACGGGAGAGTAACCTACGAGCAGTACTTC. This chain links TRBV5-1 with TRBJ2-7; tentative D call: TRBD2 (6 bases). Trimming stripped 1 base from V and 2 bases from J, with 13 bases between. Per germline, CDR1 SGHRS and CDR2 YFSETQ. The CDR3 spans 15 residues.